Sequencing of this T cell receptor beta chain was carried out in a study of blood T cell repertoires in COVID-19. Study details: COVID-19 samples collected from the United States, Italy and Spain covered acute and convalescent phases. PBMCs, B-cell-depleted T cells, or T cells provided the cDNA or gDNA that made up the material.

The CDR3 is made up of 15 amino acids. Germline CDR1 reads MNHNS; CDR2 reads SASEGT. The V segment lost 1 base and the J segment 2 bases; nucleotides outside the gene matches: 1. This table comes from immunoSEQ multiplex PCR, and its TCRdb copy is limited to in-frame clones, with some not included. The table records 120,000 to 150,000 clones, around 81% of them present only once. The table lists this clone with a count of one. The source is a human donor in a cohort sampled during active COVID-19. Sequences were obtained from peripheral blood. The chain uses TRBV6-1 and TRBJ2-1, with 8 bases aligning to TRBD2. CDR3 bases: TGTGCCAGCAGTGAAGGTAGCGGGGCCTACAATGAGCAGTTCTTC. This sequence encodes CASSEGSGAYNEQFF.